This T cell receptor (beta chain) derives from a study of human T cells and chemical hapten exposure. Study-level information: All patients underwent weekly scalp dosing with diphenylcyclopropenone for the full roughly 25-week study. Study-level findings and limits: PT1 expanded TCR counts correlated positively with patch test score.

Original analysis: Sequenced samples showed a median of approximately 100,000 TCRs each, with counts running from 23,224 to 690,600. MiXCR, applied by TCRdb to the RACE reads, yields one record per CDR3 protein. These V and J calls rely on TCRdb rather than the paper's analysis. This table holds around 350,000 distinct CDR3 sequences, over 5% found once. Specified time point: pre-sensitization, week 0. Treatment defined: therapeutic diphenylcyclopropenone sensitization with weekly scalp DPC. The CDR3 loop spans 15 amino acids. CDR1 is MNHEY, CDR2 SVGAGI, per germline. J was trimmed by 8 bases and V by 6 bases; bases with no gene match: 15. The sample holds a few counts of this clonotype. Its target is unknown.

The sample here was whole blood, taken in connection with sensitization to the hapten diphenylcyclopropenone (DPC). The rearrangement uses TRBV6-5 and TRBJ1-2; 7 bases map to TRBD1. The sequence came from a woman between 18 and 30 years old with alopecia areata. Some clones in this sample may be carry-over from other donors' samples. For the CDR3, the DNA is TGTGCCAGCAGCACCAGCGCGACAGGGAGTCAAGGCTACACCTTC. Translating it yields CASSTSATGSQGYTF.